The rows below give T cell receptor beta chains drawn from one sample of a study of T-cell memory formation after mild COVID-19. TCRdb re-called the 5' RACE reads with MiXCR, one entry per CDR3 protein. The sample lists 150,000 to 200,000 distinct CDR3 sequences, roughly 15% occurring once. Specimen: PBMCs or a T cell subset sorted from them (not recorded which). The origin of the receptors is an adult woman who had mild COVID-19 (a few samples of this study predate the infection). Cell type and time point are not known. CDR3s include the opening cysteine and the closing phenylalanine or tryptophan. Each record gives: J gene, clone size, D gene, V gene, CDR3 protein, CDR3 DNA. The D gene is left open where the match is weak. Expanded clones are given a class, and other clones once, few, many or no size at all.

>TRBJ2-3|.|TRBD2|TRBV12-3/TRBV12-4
CASSPSSGITDTQYF
TGTGCCAGCAGTCCTAGCAGCGGGATCACAGATACGCAGTATTTT
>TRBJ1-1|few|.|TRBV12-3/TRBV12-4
CASSLGARTEAFF
TGTGCCAGCAGTTTAGGAGCGAGAACTGAAGCTTTCTTT
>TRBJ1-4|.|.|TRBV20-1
CSATDRGKLFF
TGCAGTGCAACGGACAGAGGAAAACTGTTTTTT
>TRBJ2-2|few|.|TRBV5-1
CASSFQGGGELFF
TGCGCCAGCAGCTTCCAGGGTGGCGGGGAGCTGTTTTTT
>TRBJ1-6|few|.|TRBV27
CASSRPNSPLHF
TGTGCCAGCAGTCGCCCCAATTCACCCCTCCACTTT
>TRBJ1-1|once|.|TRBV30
CAWCDGPQGAEAFF
TGTGCCTGGTGTGACGGGCCTCAAGGCGCTGAAGCTTTCTTT
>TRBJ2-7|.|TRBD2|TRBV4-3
CASSQLTGTGGEEQYF
TGCGCCAGCAGCCAATTAACCGGGACTGGGGGGGAGGAGCAGTACTTC
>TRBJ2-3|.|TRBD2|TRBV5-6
CASSTGLGSDTQYF
TGTGCCAGCAGCACGGGACTAGGGAGTGATACGCAGTATTTT
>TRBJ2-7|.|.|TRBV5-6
CASEVSQQRTEGQYF
TGTGCCAGCGAAGTTTCGCAGCAGCGAACAGAGGGGCAGTACTTC
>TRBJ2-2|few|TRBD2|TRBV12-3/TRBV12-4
CASSPGLAGVGELFF
TGTGCCAGCAGTCCCGGACTAGCGGGAGTCGGGGAGCTGTTTTTT
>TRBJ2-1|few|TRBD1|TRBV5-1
CASSLGGQVMNEQFF
TGCGCCAGCAGCTTGGGGGGACAGGTAATGAATGAGCAGTTCTTC
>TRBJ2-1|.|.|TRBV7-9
CASSRILDEQFF
TGTGCCAGCAGCCGAATCCTGGATGAGCAGTTCTTC
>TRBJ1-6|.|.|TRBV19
CASRTVDNSPLHF
TGTGCCAGTAGGACAGTCGACAATTCACCCCTCCACTTT
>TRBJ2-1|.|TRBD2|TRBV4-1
CASSQAGGVNEQFF
TGCGCCAGCAGCCAAGCGGGGGGGGTAAATGAGCAGTTCTTC
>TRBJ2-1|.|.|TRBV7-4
CASLHEGPYNEQFF
TGTGCCAGCTTGCATGAGGGGCCATACAATGAGCAGTTCTTC
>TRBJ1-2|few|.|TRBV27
CASPPSGYTF
TGTGCCAGCCCCCCCTCCGGCTACACCTTC
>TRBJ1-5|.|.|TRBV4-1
CASSPVTTRQPQHF
TGCGCCAGCAGCCCTGTTACAACTCGTCAGCCCCAGCATTTT